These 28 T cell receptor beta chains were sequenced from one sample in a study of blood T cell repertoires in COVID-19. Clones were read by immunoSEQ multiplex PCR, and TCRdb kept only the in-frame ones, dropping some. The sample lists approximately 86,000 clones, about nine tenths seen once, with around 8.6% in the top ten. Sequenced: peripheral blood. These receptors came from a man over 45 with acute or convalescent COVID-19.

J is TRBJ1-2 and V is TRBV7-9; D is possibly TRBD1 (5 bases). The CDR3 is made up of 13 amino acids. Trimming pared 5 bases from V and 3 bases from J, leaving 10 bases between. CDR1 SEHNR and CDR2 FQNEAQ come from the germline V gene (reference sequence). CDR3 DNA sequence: TGTGCCAGCAGCCGCGGGGCCGACTATGGCTACACCTTC. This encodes CASSRGADYGYTF.

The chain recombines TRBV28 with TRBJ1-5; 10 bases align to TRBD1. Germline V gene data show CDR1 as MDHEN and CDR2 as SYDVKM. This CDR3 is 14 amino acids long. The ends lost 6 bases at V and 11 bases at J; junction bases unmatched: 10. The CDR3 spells CASRNPGQGRTQHF. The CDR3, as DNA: TGTGCCAGCAGGAACCCGGGACAGGGGAGGACCCAGCATTTT.

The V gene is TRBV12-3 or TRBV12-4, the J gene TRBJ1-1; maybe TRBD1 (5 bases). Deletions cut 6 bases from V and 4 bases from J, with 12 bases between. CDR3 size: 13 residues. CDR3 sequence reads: CASRQEWATEAFF. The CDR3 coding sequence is TGTGCCAGCAGACAGGAATGGGCCACTGAAGCTTTCTTT.

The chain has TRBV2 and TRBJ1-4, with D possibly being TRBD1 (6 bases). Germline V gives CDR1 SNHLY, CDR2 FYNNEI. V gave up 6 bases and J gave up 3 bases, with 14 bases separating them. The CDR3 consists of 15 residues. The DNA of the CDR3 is TGTGCCAGCAGGCCCCGGGACACCTCTAATGAAAAACTGTTTTTT. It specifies CASRPRDTSNEKLFF.

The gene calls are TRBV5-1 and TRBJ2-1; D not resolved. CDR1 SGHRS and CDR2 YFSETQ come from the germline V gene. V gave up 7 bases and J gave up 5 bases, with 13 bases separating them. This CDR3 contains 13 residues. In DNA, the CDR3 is TGCGCCAGCGGATCGGAGCTCAACAATGAGCAGTTCTTC. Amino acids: CASGSELNNEQFF.

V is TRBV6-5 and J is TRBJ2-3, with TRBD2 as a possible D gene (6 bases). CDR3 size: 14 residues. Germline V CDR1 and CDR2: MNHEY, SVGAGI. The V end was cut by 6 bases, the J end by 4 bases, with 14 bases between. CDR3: CASRGGEVADTQYF. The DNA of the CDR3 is TGTGCCAGCAGGGGTGGGGAGGTCGCAGATACGCAGTATTTT.

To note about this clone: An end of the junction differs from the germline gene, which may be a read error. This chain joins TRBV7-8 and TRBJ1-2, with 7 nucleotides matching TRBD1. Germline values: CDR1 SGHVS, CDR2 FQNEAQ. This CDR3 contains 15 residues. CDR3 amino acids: CASTLGTAFNYGYTF. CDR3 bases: TGTGCCAGCACCTTAGGGACAGCTTTTAACTATGGCTACACCTTC.

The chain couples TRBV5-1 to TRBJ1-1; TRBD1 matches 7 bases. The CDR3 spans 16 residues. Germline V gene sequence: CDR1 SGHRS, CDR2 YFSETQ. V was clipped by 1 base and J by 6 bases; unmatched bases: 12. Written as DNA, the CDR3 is TGCGCCAGCAGCTTGACGGAACGGCAGGGGGTCGCTGAAGCTTTCTTT. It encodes CASSLTERQGVAEAFF.

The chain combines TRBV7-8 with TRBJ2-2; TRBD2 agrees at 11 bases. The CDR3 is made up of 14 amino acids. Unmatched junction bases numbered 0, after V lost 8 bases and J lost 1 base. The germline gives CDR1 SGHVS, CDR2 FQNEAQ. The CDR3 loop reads CASLAGGNTGELFF. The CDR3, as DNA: TGTGCCAGCCTAGCGGGAGGGAACACCGGGGAGCTGTTTTTT. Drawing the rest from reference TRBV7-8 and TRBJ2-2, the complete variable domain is GAGVSQSPRYKVAKRGQDVALRCDPISGHVSLFWYQQALGQGPEFLTYFQNEAQLDKSGLPSDRFFAERPEGSVSTLKIQRTQQEDSAVYLCASLAGGNTGELFFGEGSRLTVL.

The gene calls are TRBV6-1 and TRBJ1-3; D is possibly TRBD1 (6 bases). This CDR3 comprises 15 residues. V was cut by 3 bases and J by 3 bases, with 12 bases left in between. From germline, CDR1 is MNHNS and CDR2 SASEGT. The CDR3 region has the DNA TGTGCCAGCAGTGAGGGGACACGAAGTGGAAACACCATATATTTT. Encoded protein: CASSEGTRSGNTIYF.

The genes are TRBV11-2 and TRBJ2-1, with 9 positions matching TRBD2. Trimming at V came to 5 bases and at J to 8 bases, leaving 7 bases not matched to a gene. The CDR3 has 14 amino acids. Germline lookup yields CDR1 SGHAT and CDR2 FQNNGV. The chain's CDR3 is CASSPPGLAYEQFF. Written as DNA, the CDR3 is TGTGCCAGCAGCCCCCCGGGACTAGCCTATGAGCAGTTCTTC.

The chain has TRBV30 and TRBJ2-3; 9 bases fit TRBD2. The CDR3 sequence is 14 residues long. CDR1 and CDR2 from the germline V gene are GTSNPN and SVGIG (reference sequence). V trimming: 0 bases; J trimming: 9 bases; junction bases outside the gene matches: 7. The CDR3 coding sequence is TGTGCCTGGAGTGTTAGCGGGGGCCGTTCCACGCAGTATTTT. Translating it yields CAWSVSGGRSTQYF.

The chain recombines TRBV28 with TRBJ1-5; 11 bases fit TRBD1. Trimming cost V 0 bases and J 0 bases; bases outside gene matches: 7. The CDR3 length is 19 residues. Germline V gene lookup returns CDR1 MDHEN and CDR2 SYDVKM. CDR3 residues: CASSLWRTGGGSSNQPQHF. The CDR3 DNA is TGTGCCAGCAGTTTATGGCGGACAGGGGGCGGTTCTAGCAATCAGCCCCAGCATTTT.

This CDR3 is CASGLGGETQYF. CDR3 nucleotide sequence: TGTGCCAGCGGGCTGGGAGGAGAGACCCAGTACTTC. The V call is TRBV7-9, the J call TRBJ2-5; the D gene is possibly TRBD2 (6 bases). Trimming shortened V by 8 bases and J by 4 bases, and 11 bases separated the two germline ends. The CDR3 runs 12 residues. The V gene's germline CDR1 is SEHNR and CDR2 FQNEAQ (reference sequence).

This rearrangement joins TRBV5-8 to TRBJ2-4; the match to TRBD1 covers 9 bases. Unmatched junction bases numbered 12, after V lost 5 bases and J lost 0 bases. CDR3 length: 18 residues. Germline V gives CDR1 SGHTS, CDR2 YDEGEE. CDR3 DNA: TGTGCCAGCAGTCCCGGGACAGGGCTAACACTAGCCAAAAACATTCAGTACTTC. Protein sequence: CASSPGTGLTLAKNIQYF.

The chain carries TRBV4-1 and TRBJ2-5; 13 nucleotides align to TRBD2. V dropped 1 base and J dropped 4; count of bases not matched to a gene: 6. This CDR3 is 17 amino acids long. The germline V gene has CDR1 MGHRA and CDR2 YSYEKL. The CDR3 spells CASSQGRTSGGGETQYF. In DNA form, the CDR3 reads TGCGCCAGCAGCCAAGGGAGGACTAGCGGGGGAGGAGAGACCCAGTACTTC.

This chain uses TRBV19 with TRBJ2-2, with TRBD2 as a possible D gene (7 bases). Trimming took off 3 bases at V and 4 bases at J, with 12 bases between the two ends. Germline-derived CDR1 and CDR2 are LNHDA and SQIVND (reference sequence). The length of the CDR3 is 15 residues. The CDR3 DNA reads TGTGCCAGTAGTATTAGGGGGGGCGGCACCGGGGAGCTGTTTTTT. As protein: CASSIRGGGTGELFF. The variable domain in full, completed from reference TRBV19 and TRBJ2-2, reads DGGITQSPKYLFRKEGQNVTLSCEQNLNHDAMYWYRQDPGQGLRLIYYSQIVNDFQKGDIAEGYSVSREKKESFPLTVTSAQKNPTAFYLCASSIRGGGTGELFFGEGSRLTVL.

CDR3 in amino acids: CASSPGGQVYGYTF. The CDR3 DNA reads TGTGCCAGCAGCCCCGGGGGACAGGTCTATGGCTACACCTTC. The genes are TRBV6-5 and TRBJ1-2; 8 bases match TRBD1. The germline CDR1 and CDR2 sequences are MNHEY and SVGAGI. The CDR3 extends over 14 amino acids. The V segment lost 6 bases and the J segment 4 bases; nucleotides outside the gene matches: 7.

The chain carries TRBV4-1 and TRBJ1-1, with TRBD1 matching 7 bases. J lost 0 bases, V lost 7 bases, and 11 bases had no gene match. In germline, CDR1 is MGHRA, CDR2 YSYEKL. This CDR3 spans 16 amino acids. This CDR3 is CASTLTGTGMNTEAFF. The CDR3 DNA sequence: TGCGCCAGCACCTTGACAGGGACGGGGATGAACACTGAAGCTTTCTTT.

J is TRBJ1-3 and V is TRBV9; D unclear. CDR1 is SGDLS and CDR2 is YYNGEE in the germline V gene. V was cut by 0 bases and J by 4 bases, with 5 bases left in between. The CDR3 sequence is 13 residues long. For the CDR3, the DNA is TGTGCCAGCAGCGTAGGTCTCGGAAACACCATATATTTT. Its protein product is CASSVGLGNTIYF.

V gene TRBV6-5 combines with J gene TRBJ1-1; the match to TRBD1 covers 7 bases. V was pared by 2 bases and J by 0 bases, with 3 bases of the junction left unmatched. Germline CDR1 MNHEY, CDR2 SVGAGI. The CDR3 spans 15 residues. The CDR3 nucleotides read TGTGCCAGCAGTTACAGGGGACAGCTGAACACTGAAGCTTTCTTT. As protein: CASSYRGQLNTEAFF.

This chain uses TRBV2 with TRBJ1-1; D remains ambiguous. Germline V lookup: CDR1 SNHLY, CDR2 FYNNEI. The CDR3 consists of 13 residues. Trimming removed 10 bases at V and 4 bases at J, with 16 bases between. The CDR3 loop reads CATALLKSTEAFF. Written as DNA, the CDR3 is TGTGCCACCGCACTTCTTAAGAGCACTGAAGCTTTCTTT.

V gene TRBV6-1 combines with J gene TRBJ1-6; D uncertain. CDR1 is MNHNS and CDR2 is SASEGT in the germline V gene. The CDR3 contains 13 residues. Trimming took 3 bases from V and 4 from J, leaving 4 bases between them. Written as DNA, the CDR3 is TGTGCCAGCAGTGACATTTATAATTCACCCCTCCACTTT. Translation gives CASSDIYNSPLHF.

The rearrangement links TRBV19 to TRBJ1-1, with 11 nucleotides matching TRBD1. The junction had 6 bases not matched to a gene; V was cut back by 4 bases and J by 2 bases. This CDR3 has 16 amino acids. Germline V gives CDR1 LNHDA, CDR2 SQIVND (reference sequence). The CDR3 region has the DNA TGTGCCAGTAGTAGGAGGACAGGGGGCGGAAACACTGAAGCTTTCTTT. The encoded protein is CASSRRTGGGNTEAFF. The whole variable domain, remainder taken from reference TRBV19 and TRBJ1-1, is DGGITQSPKYLFRKEGQNVTLSCEQNLNHDAMYWYRQDPGQGLRLIYYSQIVNDFQKGDIAEGYSVSREKKESFPLTVTSAQKNPTAFYLCASSRRTGGGNTEAFFGQGTRLTVV.

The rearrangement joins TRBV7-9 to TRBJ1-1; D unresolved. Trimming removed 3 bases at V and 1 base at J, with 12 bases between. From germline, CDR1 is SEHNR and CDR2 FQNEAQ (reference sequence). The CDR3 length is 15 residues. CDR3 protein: CASSFGRHQNTEAFF. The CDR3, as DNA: TGTGCCAGCAGCTTCGGTCGCCATCAGAACACTGAAGCTTTCTTT. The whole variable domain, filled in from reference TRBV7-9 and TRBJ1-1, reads DTGVSQNPRHKITKRGQNVTFRCDPISEHNRLYWYRQTLGQGPEFLTYFQNEAQLEKSRLLSDRFSAERPKGSFSTLEIQRTEQGDSAMYLCASSFGRHQNTEAFFGQGTRLTVV.

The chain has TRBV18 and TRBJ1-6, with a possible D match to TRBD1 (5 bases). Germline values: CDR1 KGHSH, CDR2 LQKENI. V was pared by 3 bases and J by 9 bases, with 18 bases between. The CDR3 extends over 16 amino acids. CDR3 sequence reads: CASSPLPTGSFSPLHF. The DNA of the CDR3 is TGTGCCAGCTCACCCCTGCCCACAGGATCGTTTTCACCCCTCCACTTT.

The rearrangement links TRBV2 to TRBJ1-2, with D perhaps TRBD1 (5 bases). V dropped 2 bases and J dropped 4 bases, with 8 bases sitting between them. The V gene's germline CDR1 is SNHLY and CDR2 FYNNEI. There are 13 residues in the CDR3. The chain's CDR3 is CASSETGPYGYTF. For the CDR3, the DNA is TGTGCCAGCAGTGAAACAGGACCCTATGGCTACACCTTC.

Written as DNA, the CDR3 is TGTGCCAGCAGGCAACAGGGGGGGGACACCGGGGAGCTGTTTTTT. Its protein product is CASRQQGGDTGELFF. The chain carries TRBV7-2 and TRBJ2-2, with D maybe TRBD1 (8 bases). Germline CDR1 SGHTA, CDR2 FQGNSA. There are 15 residues in the CDR3. Trimming pared 6 bases from V and 3 bases from J, leaving 14 bases between. The full variable domain, rest sourced from reference TRBV7-2 and TRBJ2-2, is GAGVSQSPSNKVTEKGKDVELRCDPISGHTALYWYRQSLGQGLEFLIYFQGNSAPDKSGLPSDRFSAERTGGSVSTLTIQRTQQEDSAVYLCASRQQGGDTGELFFGEGSRLTVL.